This TCR beta chain was sequenced during a study of memory CD4+ T cells and cytomegalovirus serostatus. Single viable CD3+CD4+CD8-CD45RO+ cells were sorted as the memory CD4+ T cells. For this clone: The antigen is not known.

Sequenced by immunoSEQ multiplex PCR; TCRdb stores in-frame clones only, minus some. Of 46,000 or so clones listed, roughly 80% were seen once; the top ten hold 0.61%. Study results and caveats: Of approximately 150 reported CMV TCRbeta sequences, around 62 were found in memory CD4+ repertoires. Suggested: most of the CMV-linked TCR signature lies in CD4+ memory cells.

Germline CDR1 is SGHVS and CDR2 is FQNEAQ. This CDR3 contains 19 residues. V lost 4 bases and J lost 4; bases outside the gene matches: 19. J is TRBJ2-5 and V is TRBV7-8; TRBD1 matches 9 bases. The receptor comes from an adult in good health and CMV-seronegative. The sample consisted of memory CD4+ T cells from blood. CDR3 nucleotide sequence: TGTGCCAGCAGCTCATTGGGACAGGGCTGGCTACGCGAGGTAGAGACCCAGTACTTC. Translated: CASSSLGQGWLREVETQYF.